This T cell receptor beta chain was identified in a study of vaccination and CD4 T cells after COVID-19. Noted treatment: approximately 10-day PBMC culture with coronavirus spike peptide pools or control peptides (ViraFEST assay). The Oncomine TCR Beta short-read assay was applied to DNA of cultured CD4+ T cells. TCRdb fed the PCR reads into MiXCR, producing one record per CDR3 protein. The sample consists of about 10,000 distinct CDR3 sequences, 48% of them appearing once. As concerns this clonotype: Its specificity is not known.

CDR1 is MNHEY, CDR2 SMNVEV, per germline (reference sequence). This CDR3 contains 15 residues. Unmatched junction bases numbered 8, after V lost 8 bases and J lost 2 bases. This receptor was identified in a human donor who had recovered from COVID-19. The chain is built from TRBV27 and TRBJ2-3, with 9 bases that match TRBD2. Specimen: CD4+ T cells from blood, cultured in vitro. In DNA, the CDR3 is TGTGCCAGCTCACGAGCGGGGGGCTTCACAGATACGCAGTATTTT. Translation gives CASSRAGGFTDTQYF.